This TCR beta chain appears in the sequencing data of a study of blood T cell repertoires in COVID-19. The ends were cut back, 5 bases at V and 0 bases at J, with 10 bases in the middle. CDR1 and CDR2 from the germline V gene are LNHDA and SQIVND (reference sequence). The CDR3 is made up of 15 amino acids. Per the study methods: Amplification of reference gene primers was used by the study to estimate nucleated cell counts. Profiling relied on immunoSEQ multiplex PCR, and the TCRdb table lists in-frame clones only, not all of them. V and J calls and clone size come straight from that table; D and trimming were deduced from the DNA. The sample holds a few hundred thousand clones, 85% to 90% seen once. Recruited during active infection, patients (from Seattle) were subsequently followed longitudinally.

The chain joins TRBV19 to TRBJ2-2, with no clear D. The sequenced sample was peripheral blood. The receptor was derived from a woman aged 25 to 39 with COVID-19, enrolled during active disease. This CDR3 reads CASSVITSNTGELFF. The CDR3 DNA sequence: TGTGCCAGTAGTGTCATAACTTCGAACACCGGGGAGCTGTTTTTT.